One and the same sample provided the 2 T cell receptor beta chains below, sequenced in a study of shared clonotypes between healthy human individuals. This table comes from immunoSEQ multiplex PCR, and its TCRdb copy is limited to in-frame clones, with some not included. The table has 2 million to 2.5 million clones, roughly 95% seen once. The naive CD8 fraction comprised CD45RO-negative cells positively selected for CCR7 and excluded terminally differentiated effector memory CD45RA+ cells. The material sequenced was naive CD8+ T cells sorted from blood. All receptors come from a man aged 18 to 30 in good health.

Notes on this clone: Other DNA sequences in this specimen translate into the identical CDR3. The J gene is TRBJ2-7, the V gene TRBV18; D not resolved. This CDR3 spans 12 amino acids. CDR1 and CDR2 (germline): KGHSH, LQKENI. V lost 2 bases to trimming and J lost 3 bases, with 5 bases between them. The CDR3 sequence: CASSPGSYEQYF. The CDR3 nucleotides are TGTGCCAGCTCACCAGGCAGCTACGAGCAGTACTTC.

This clone was picked up one time. The chain couples TRBV28 to TRBJ2-5; TRBD1 matches 7 bases. Trimming removed 8 bases from V and 4 bases from J; junction bases left unmatched: 16. This CDR3 has 16 residues. Per germline, CDR1 MDHEN and CDR2 SYDVKM. CDR3 in amino acids: CASDMSEETGRETQYF. CDR3 DNA: TGTGCCAGCGATATGAGTGAGGAGACAGGGAGAGAGACCCAGTACTTC.